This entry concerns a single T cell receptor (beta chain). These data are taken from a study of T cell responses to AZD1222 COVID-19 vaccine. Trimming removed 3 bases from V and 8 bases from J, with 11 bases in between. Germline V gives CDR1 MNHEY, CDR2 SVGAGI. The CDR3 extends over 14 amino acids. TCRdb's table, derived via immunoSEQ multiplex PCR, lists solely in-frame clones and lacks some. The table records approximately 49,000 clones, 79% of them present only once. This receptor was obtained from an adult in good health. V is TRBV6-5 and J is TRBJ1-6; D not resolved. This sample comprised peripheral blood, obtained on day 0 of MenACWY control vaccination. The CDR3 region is CASSYRTVDSPLHF. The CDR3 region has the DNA TGTGCCAGCAGTTATCGGACCGTTGATTCACCCCTCCACTTT.